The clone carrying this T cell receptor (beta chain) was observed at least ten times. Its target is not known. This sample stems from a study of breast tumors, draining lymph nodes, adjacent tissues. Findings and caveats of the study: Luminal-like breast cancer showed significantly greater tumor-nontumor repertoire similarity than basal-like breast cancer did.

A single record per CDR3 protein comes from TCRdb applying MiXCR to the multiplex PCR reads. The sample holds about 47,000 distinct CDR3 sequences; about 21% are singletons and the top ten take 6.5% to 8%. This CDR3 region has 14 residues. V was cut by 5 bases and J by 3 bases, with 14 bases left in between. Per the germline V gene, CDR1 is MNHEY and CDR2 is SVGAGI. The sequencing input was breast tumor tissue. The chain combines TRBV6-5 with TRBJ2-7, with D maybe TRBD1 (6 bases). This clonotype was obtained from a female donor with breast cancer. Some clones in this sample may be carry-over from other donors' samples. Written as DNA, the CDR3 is TGTGCCAGCAGTACGGGTCGGACAGACTACGAGCAGTACTTC. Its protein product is CASSTGRTDYEQYF.